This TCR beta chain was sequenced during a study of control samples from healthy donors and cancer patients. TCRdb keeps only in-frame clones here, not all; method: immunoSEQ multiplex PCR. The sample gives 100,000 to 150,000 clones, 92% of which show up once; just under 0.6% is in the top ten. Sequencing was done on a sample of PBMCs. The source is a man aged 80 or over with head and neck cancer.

The CDR3 DNA reads as TGTGCCAGCAGCCCCTTCATGGGGACTACCGGGAACTACGAGCAGTACTTC. The encoded protein is CASSPFMGTTGNYEQYF. The chain employs TRBV6-2 or TRBV6-3 and TRBJ2-7; TRBD2 matches 7 bases. The CDR3 is 17 residues long. Trimming removed 6 bases from V and 3 bases from J; junction bases left unmatched: 17. Germline CDR1 is MNHEY and CDR2 is SVGEGT.